A selection of T cell receptor beta chains follows, all from one sample in a study of T cell changes during pregnancy in multiple sclerosis. TCRdb keeps only in-frame clones here, not all; method: immunoSEQ multiplex PCR. The table has 30,000 to 40,000 clones, around 90% seen once. The starting material was CD4+ T cells from peripheral blood mononuclear cells, obtained in the third trimester of pregnancy. The receptors derive from a female donor in good health, enrolled as a control in a pregnancy study. Both conserved end residues are part of each CDR3. Each record gives: D gene, J gene, V gene, clone size, CDR3 DNA, CDR3 protein. The D gene is left open where the match is weak. Only some rows state a clone size, as once, few, many or a class for expanded clones.

>TRBD1|TRBJ2-3|TRBV10-3|.
TGTGCCATCAGCAGACAGGGGGCGAATTCCATAGATACGCAGTATTTT
CAISRQGANSIDTQYF
>.|TRBJ1-1|TRBV18|.
TGTGCCAGCTCCCCCTCAGGAGGCGAAGCTTTCTTT
CASSPSGGEAFF
>.|TRBJ1-1|TRBV5-1|.
TGCGCCAGCAGCTTTTTGGCCGGGTTGAACACTGAAGCTTTCTTT
CASSFLAGLNTEAFF
>.|TRBJ2-2|TRBV7-9|.
TGTGCCAGCAGCTCGCAGGGATGGACCGGGGAGCTGTTTTTT
CASSSQGWTGELFF
>TRBD1|TRBJ2-7|TRBV5-1|.
TGCGCCAGCAGCGCCGCGGCAGGGGGCCTCTTAGAGCAGTACTTC
CASSAAAGGLLEQYF
>.|TRBJ2-4|TRBV19|.
TGTGCCACCACAGAGGGAATGGCCAAAAACATTCAGTACTTC
CATTEGMAKNIQYF
>TRBD2|TRBJ2-5|TRBV6-1|.
TGTGCCAGCAGCCGCGGACTAGTTCAAGAGACCCAGTACTTC
CASSRGLVQETQYF
>TRBD1|TRBJ2-7|TRBV6-6|once
TGTGCCACCTCACCCCCGACAGGGGCCGGGTACGAGCAGTACTTC
CATSPPTGAGYEQYF
>TRBD1|TRBJ2-5|TRBV5-1|.
TGCGCCAGCAGAGAAAGACAGGGGGCCCGAGGGACCCAGTACTTC
CASRERQGARGTQYF
>.|TRBJ2-1|TRBV5-6|.
TGTGCCAGCAGCTTAAGCGGAAACAATGAGCAGTTCTTC
CASSLSGNNEQFF
>.|TRBJ2-3|TRBV19|.
TGTGCCAGTAGTCCCCGGGGAGGTTGGGGCACAGATACGCAGTATTTT
CASSPRGGWGTDTQYF
>TRBD1|TRBJ1-4|TRBV5-6|few
TGTGCCAGCAGCTTACAGGGGACAACTAATGAAAAACTGTTTTTT
CASSLQGTTNEKLFF
>TRBD2|TRBJ2-1|TRBV4-1|.
TGCGCCAGCAGCAGGATCGGACTAGCCTACAATGAGCAGTTCTTC
CASSRIGLAYNEQFF
>TRBD2|TRBJ2-3|TRBV5-1|.
TGCGCCAGCAGCATTAGCGGGGGGTCCACAGATACGCAGTATTTT
CASSISGGSTDTQYF
>.|TRBJ2-7|TRBV27|.
TGTGCCAGCAGTTCGCGGGACGCCTACGAGCAGTACTTC
CASSSRDAYEQYF
>.|TRBJ1-4|TRBV9|.
TGTGCCAGCAGCGGGACGGAGGATGAAAAACTGTTTTTT
CASSGTEDEKLFF
>TRBD2|TRBJ2-1|TRBV5-4|.
TGTGCCAGCAGCTTGGTTCTAGCGGGAGGGGGTAATGAGCAGTTCTTC
CASSLVLAGGGNEQFF
>.|TRBJ2-3|TRBV5-1|.
TGCGCCAGCAGCTTGGGTCTCGGCACAGATACGCAGTATTTT
CASSLGLGTDTQYF
>.|TRBJ1-3|TRBV5-1|once
TGCGCCAGCAGTTACGAACCTGGAGGGGCATCTGCCACCATATATTTT
CASSYEPGGASATIYF
>.|TRBJ1-3|TRBV30|.
TGTGCCTGGAGTGTACCGGTGGCAGGGTACCGTGGAAACACCATATATTTT
CAWSVPVAGYRGNTIYF
>TRBD1|TRBJ1-3|TRBV30|.
TGTGCCTGGAGAAGGTACGGGACAGGCTCTGGAAACACCATATATTTT
CAWRRYGTGSGNTIYF
>.|TRBJ2-7|TRBV7-2|.
TGTGCCAGCAGCCAGGGACACTACGAGCAGTACTTC
CASSQGHYEQYF